Following are 3 T cell receptor beta chains from one sample sequenced in a study of T cell responses to AZD1222 COVID-19 vaccine. TCRdb's copy holds only in-frame clones and misses some; the assay was immunoSEQ multiplex PCR. The profile covers some 100,000 clones, with around nine tenths appearing a single time and 15% taken by the ten largest. The input for sequencing was peripheral blood, taken on day 0 of AZD1222 vaccination. These receptors came from an adult in good health.

The chain recombines TRBV28 with TRBJ2-3; 8 positions agree with TRBD2. The CDR3 spans 18 residues. Germline V gene sequence: CDR1 MDHEN, CDR2 SYDVKM. Trimming removed 2 bases from V and 5 bases from J; junction bases left unmatched: 15. Here the CDR3 reads CASSLTTGGGSGRDTQYF. CDR3 DNA sequence: TGTGCCAGCAGTTTAACTACCGGGGGGGGGTCCGGGAGAGATACGCAGTATTTT. Full variable domain (remainder filled in from reference TRBV28 and TRBJ2-3): DVKVTQSSRYLVKRTGEKVFLECVQDMDHENMFWYRQDPGLGLRLIYFSYDVKMKEKGDIPEGYSVSREKKERFSLILESASTNQTSMYLCASSLTTGGGSGRDTQYFGPGTRLTVL.

This clone has just one count. The V call is TRBV9, the J call TRBJ2-2; no reliable D call. The CDR3 consists of 14 residues. Germline V gene data show CDR1 as SGDLS and CDR2 as YYNGEE. V was clipped by 3 bases and J by 7 bases, with 13 bases between them. CDR3 DNA: TGTGCCAGCAGCGAAACAAGGGCCAACGGGGAGCTGTTTTTT. It specifies CASSETRANGELFF. Looking up the rest from reference TRBV9 and TRBJ2-2 gives the full variable domain: DSGVTQTPKHLITATGQRVTLRCSPRSGDLSVYWYQQSLDQGLQFLIQYYNGEERAKGNILERFSAQQFPDLHSELNLSSLELGDSALYFCASSETRANGELFFGEGSRLTVL.

The chain links TRBV27 to TRBJ2-3; TRBD2 might be the D (6 bases). V lost 5 bases and J 4 bases, leaving 16 bases between the germline ends. Germline CDR1 MNHEY, CDR2 SMNVEV (reference sequence). This CDR3 is 15 amino acids long. The CDR3 sequence: CASSPTGTPPDTQYF. The CDR3 DNA is TGTGCCAGCAGTCCAACCGGGACTCCGCCAGATACGCAGTATTTT.